This T cell receptor (beta chain) was recovered during a study of blood T cell repertoires in COVID-19. Study at large: There were acute and convalescent COVID-19 samples, and they came from the United States, Italy and Spain. PBMCs, B-cell-depleted T cells, or T cells provided the cDNA or gDNA that made up the material.

The ends were cut back, 2 bases at V and 0 bases at J, with 8 bases in the middle. The CDR3 is 14 amino acids. The germline V gene encodes CDR1 SGHRS and CDR2 YFSETQ. In the original workflow: For nucleated cells, counts were estimated from reference gene primer amplification. Here immunoSEQ multiplex PCR was the method, and the copy in TCRdb shows in-frame clones only, minus some. V, J and clone size are taken as reported in that table, and D and trimming were inferred from the DNA itself. The table lists about 210,000 clones, 75% to 85% of them singletons, with around 6.9% in the top ten. The source material was peripheral blood. The receptor comes from a man in his 60s with acute or convalescent COVID-19. This chain links TRBV5-1 with TRBJ1-1, with D possibly being TRBD1 (6 bases). The CDR3 region has the DNA TGCGCCAGCAGCTTAGGACAGATGAACACTGAAGCTTTCTTT. Protein product: CASSLGQMNTEAFF.